This TCR beta chain derives from a study of CD4 and CD8 cells across lung adenocarcinoma regions. In germline, CDR1 is MNHEY, CDR2 SMNVEV (reference sequence). This CDR3 comprises 16 residues. As regards this clonotype: A junction end diverges from the germline sequence, so it may reflect a read error.

MiXCR, run by TCRdb on the PCR reads, gives a single entry per CDR3 protein. The table lists 20,000 to 25,000 distinct CDR3 sequences, roughly half of them singletons. Donors had localized lung adenocarcinoma, a non-small cell lung cancer. This chain uses TRBV27 with TRBJ2-5; 8 bases match TRBD1. This receptor was identified in a female donor with lung adenocarcinoma. The CD4 and CD8 labels of this study may be unreliable. Sequencing used CD8+ T cells from the center of a lung tumor. The chain's CDR3 is CVSRGLGGGDQDTQYF. The CDR3 DNA sequence: TGTGTTAGCAGGGGGCTAGGGGGCGGTGACCAAGATACCCAGTACTTT.